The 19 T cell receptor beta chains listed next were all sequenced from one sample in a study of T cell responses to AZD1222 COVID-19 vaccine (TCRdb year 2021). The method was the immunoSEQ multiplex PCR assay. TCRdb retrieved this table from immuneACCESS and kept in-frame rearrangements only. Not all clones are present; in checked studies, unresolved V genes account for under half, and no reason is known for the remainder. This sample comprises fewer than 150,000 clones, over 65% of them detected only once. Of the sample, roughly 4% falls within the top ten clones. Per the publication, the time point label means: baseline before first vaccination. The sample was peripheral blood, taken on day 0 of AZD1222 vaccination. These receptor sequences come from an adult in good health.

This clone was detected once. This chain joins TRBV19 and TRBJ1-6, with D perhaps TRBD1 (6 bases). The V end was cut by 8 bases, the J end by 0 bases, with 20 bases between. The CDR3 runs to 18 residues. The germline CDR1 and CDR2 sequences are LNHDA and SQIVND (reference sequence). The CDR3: CASGRDTLTSSYNSPLHF. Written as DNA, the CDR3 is TGTGCCAGTGGCCGGGACACCCTAACCAGCTCCTATAATTCACCCCTCCACTTT.

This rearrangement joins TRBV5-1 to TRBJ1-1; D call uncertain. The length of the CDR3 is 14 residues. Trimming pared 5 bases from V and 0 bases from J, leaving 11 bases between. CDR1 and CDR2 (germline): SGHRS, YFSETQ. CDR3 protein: CASRLVLVNTEAFF. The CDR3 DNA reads TGCGCCAGCAGGCTAGTACTGGTGAACACTGAAGCTTTCTTT.

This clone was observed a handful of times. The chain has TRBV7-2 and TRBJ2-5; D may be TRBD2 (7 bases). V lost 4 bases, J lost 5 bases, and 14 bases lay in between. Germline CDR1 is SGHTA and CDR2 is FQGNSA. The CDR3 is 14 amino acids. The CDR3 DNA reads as TGTGCCAGCAGCTGGGGGGGGGCGCGGGAGACCCAGTACTTC. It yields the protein CASSWGGARETQYF.

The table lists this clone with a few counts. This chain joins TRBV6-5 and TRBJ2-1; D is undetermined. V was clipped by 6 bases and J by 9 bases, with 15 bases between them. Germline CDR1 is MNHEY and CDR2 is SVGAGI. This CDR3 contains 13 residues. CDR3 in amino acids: CASSVRSRREQFF. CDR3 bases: TGTGCCAGCAGCGTACGGAGTAGGCGTGAGCAGTTCTTC.

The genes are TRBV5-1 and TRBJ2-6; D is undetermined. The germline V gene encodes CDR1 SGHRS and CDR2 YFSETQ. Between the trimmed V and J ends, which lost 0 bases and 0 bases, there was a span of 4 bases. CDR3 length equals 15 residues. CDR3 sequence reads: CASSLESSGANVLTF. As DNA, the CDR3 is TGCGCCAGCAGCTTGGAGAGCTCTGGGGCCAACGTCCTGACTTTC.

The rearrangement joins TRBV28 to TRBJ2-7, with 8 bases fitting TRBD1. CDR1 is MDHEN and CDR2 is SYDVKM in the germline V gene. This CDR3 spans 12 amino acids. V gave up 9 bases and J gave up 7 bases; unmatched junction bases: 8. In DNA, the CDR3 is TGTGCCAGTCGACAGGGGTTGCGGGAGCAGTACTTC. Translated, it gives CASRQGLREQYF.

In DNA form, the CDR3 reads TGCGCCAGCAGCCTCGGACAGTACAATGAGCAGTTCTTC. Protein: CASSLGQYNEQFF. The rearrangement links TRBV5-1 to TRBJ2-1; possibly TRBD1 for D (6 bases). V was clipped by 4 bases and J by 4 bases, with 9 bases between them. CDR3 length: 13 amino acids. Germline-derived CDR1 and CDR2 are SGHRS and YFSETQ. The full variable domain, its missing parts supplied by reference TRBV5-1 and TRBJ2-1, is KAGVTQTPRYLIKTRGQQVTLSCSPISGHRSVSWYQQTPGQGLQFLFEYFSETQRNKGNFPGRFSGRQFSNSRSEMNVSTLELGDSALYLCASSLGQYNEQFFGPGTRLTVL.

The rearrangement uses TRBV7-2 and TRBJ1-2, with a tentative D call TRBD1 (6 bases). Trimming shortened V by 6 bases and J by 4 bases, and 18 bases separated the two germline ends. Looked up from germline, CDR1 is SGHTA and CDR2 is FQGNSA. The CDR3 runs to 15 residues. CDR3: CASSAGAPSPYGYTF. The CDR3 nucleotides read TGTGCCAGCAGTGCAGGGGCACCCTCACCCTATGGCTACACCTTC.

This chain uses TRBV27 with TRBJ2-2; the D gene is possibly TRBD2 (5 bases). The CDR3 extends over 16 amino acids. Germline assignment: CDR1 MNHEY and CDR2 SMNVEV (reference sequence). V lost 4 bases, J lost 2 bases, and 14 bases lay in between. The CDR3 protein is CASSYSNGLNTGELFF. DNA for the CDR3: TGTGCCAGCAGTTACTCCAACGGACTCAACACCGGGGAGCTGTTTTTT.

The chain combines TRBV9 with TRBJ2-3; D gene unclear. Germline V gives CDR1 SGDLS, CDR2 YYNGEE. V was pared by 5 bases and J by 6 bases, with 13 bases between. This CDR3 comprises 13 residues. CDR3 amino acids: CASSQKTRDTQYF. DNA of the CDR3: TGTGCCAGCAGTCAAAAGACGAGGGATACGCAGTATTTT.

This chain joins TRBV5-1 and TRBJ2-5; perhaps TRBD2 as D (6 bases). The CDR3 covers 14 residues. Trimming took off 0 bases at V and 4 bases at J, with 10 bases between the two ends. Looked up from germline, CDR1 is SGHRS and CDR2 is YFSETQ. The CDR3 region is CASSLVAAGETQYF. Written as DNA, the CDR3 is TGCGCCAGCAGCTTGGTGGCAGCGGGAGAGACCCAGTACTTC.

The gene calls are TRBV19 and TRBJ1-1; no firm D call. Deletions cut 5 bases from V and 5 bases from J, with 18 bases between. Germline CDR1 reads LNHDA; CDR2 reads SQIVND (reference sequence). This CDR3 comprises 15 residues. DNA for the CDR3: TGTGCCAGTAGTGTAACCAGTTCGGGGTGGACTGAAGCTTTCTTT. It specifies CASSVTSSGWTEAFF.

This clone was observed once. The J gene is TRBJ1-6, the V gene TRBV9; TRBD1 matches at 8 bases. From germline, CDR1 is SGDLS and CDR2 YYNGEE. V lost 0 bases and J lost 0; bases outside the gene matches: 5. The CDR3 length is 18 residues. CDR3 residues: CASSVEDRAFSYNSPLHF. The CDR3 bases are TGTGCCAGCAGCGTAGAGGACAGGGCCTTCTCCTATAATTCACCCCTCCACTTT.

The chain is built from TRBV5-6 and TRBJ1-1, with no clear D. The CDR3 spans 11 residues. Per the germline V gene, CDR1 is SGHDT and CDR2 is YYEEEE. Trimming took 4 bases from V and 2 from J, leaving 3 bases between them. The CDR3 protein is CASSINTEAFF. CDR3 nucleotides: TGTGCCAGCAGCATCAACACTGAAGCTTTCTTT.

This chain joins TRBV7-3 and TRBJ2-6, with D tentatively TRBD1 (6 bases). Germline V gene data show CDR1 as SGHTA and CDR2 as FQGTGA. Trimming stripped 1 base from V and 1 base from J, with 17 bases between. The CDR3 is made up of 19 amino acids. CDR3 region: CASSLNGGRVQSGANVLTF. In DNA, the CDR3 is TGTGCCAGCAGCTTAAATGGGGGCCGGGTCCAGTCTGGGGCCAACGTCCTGACTTTC.

The CDR3 coding sequence is TGTGCCAGCAGACCTCGAACAGGGGTCGGCAATCAGCCCCAGCATTTT. Protein product: CASRPRTGVGNQPQHF. The chain employs TRBV27 and TRBJ1-5; 7 nucleotides agree with TRBD1. Trimming cost V 6 bases and J 2 bases; bases outside gene matches: 10. Germline-derived CDR1 and CDR2 are MNHEY and SMNVEV (reference sequence). There are 16 residues in the CDR3.

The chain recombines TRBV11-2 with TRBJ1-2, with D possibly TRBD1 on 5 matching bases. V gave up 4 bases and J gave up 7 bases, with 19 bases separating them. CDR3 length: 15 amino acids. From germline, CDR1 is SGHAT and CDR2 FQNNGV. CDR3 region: CASSSNQGGAAGYTF. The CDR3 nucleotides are TGTGCCAGCAGCTCCAACCAGGGAGGGGCGGCTGGCTACACCTTC. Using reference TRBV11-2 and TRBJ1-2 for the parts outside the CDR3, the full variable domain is EAGVAQSPRYKIIEKRQSVAFWCNPISGHATLYWYQQILGQGPKLLIQFQNNGVVDDSQLPKDRFSAERLKGVDSTLKIQPAKLEDSAVYLCASSSNQGGAAGYTFGSGTRLTVV.

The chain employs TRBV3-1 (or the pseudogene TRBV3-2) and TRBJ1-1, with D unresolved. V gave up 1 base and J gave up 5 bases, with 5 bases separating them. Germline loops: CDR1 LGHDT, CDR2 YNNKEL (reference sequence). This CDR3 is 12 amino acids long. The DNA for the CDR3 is TGTGCCAGCAGCCAAGCCCAAACTGAAGCTTTCTTT. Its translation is CASSQAQTEAFF.

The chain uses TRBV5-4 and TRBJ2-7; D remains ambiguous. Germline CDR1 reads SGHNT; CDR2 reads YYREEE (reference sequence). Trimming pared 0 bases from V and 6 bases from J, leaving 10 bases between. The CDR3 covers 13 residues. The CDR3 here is CASSLGANSEQYF. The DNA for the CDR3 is TGTGCCAGCAGCTTGGGGGCCAACTCCGAGCAGTACTTC.